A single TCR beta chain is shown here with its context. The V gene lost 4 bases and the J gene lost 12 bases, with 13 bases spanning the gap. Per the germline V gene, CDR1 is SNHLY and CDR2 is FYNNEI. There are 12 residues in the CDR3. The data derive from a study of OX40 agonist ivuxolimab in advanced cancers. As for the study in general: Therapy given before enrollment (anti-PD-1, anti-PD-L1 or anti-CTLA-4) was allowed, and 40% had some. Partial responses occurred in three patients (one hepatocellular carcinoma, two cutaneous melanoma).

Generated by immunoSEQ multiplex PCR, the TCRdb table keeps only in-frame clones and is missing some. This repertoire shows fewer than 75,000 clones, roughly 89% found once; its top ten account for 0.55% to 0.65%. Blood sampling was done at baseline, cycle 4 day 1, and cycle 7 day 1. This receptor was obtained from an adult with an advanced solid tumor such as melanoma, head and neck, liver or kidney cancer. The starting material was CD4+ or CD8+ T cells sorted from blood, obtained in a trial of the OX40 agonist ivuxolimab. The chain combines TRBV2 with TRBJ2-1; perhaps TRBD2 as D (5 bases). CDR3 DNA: TGTGCCAGCAGTGTCACGGGAAGAGTGCAGTTCTTC. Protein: CASSVTGRVQFF.